This T cell receptor beta chain was obtained from a study of blood T cell repertoires in COVID-19. This clone appeared a single time. The repertoire was sequenced with immunoSEQ multiplex PCR; TCRdb's copy has only in-frame clones and lacks some. The sample has 200,000 to 300,000 clones, around 87% seen once; the top ten hold around 5.1%. The CDR3 has 13 amino acids. The V gene's germline CDR1 is LNHDA and CDR2 SQIVND (reference sequence). V was pared by 1 base and J by 7 bases, with 8 bases between. Seattle's enrolled individuals joined amid active infection and were then monitored longitudinally. V gene TRBV19 combines with J gene TRBJ1-5; D gene unclear. Sequencing was done on a sample of peripheral blood. This clonotype was sampled from a woman between 55 and 75 years old with COVID-19, enrolled during active disease. In DNA, the CDR3 is TGTGCCAGTAGTATAGGAGGCCACCAGCCCCAGCATTTT. Protein product: CASSIGGHQPQHF. Full variable domain (remainder filled in from reference TRBV19 and TRBJ1-5): DGGITQSPKYLFRKEGQNVTLSCEQNLNHDAMYWYRQDPGQGLRLIYYSQIVNDFQKGDIAEGYSVSREKKESFPLTVTSAQKNPTAFYLCASSIGGHQPQHFGDGTRLSIL.